The 29 T cell receptor beta chains below all came from one sample that was sequenced in a study of T cell changes during pregnancy in multiple sclerosis. Profiling relied on immunoSEQ multiplex PCR, and the TCRdb table lists in-frame clones only, not all of them. This sample carries roughly 69,000 clones, about 90% of them seen once, and the ten largest clones take over 1.3%. The sample here was peripheral blood, taken after pregnancy. Receptors originate from a female donor with multiple sclerosis, enrolled in a pregnancy study.

As regards this clone: Other DNA sequences in the sample encode the same CDR3. The chain links TRBV27 to TRBJ1-5; 7 bases align to TRBD1. CDR1 MNHEY and CDR2 SMNVEV come from the germline V gene (reference sequence). CDR3 length: 14 residues. J was trimmed by 2 bases and V by 2 bases; bases with no gene match: 0. The CDR3 loop is CASSLQGGNQPQHF. CDR3 nucleotides: TGTGCCAGCAGTTTACAGGGGGGCAATCAGCCCCAGCATTTT.

The gene calls are TRBV18 and TRBJ2-1; D might be TRBD2 (5 bases). Germline CDR1 reads KGHSH; CDR2 reads LQKENI. The CDR3 is made up of 13 amino acids. Trimming removed 6 bases at V and 9 bases at J, with 15 bases between. The CDR3 reads CASSPTTTAEQFF. The CDR3 nucleotides are TGTGCCAGCTCCCCGACTACGACGGCTGAGCAGTTCTTC.

V gene TRBV7-9 combines with J gene TRBJ2-1, with 13 positions matching TRBD2. V shed 3 bases and J 7 bases; nucleotides not matched to a gene: 3. This CDR3 has 15 residues. The germline V gene has CDR1 SEHNR and CDR2 FQNEAQ (reference sequence). CDR3 DNA sequence: TGTGCCAGCAGCTTCGTGACTAGCGGGAGGAATGAGCAGTTCTTC. Translation gives CASSFVTSGRNEQFF.

The gene calls are TRBV7-8 and TRBJ2-3; D is uncertain. The CDR3 is 12 amino acids. Germline CDR1 and CDR2: SGHVS and FQNEAQ. The V end lost 5 bases, the J end lost 6 bases, and 9 bases lay between the germline ends. In nucleotides, the CDR3 is TGTGCCAGCAGCCCTTATCTGGATACGCAGTATTTT. It translates to CASSPYLDTQYF.

The chain combines TRBV29-1 with TRBJ2-1; 8 bases map to TRBD2. The CDR3 covers 14 residues. Germline-derived CDR1 and CDR2 are SQVTM and ANQGSEA. Trimming cost V 4 bases and J 3 bases; bases outside gene matches: 5. DNA for the CDR3: TGCAGCGTTGCCCCGGGACTAGACTACAATGAGCAGTTCTTC. It yields the protein CSVAPGLDYNEQFF.

V is TRBV15 and J is TRBJ1-1, with D possibly being TRBD1 (5 bases). The CDR3 consists of 16 residues. V was pared by 0 bases and J by 6 bases, with 17 bases between. Germline loops: CDR1 LNHNV, CDR2 YYDKDF (reference sequence). The chain's CDR3 is CATSRDYTGPWAEAFF. CDR3 nucleotide sequence: TGTGCCACCAGCAGAGATTACACAGGCCCGTGGGCTGAAGCTTTCTTT.

This chain uses TRBV11-3 with TRBJ1-5; D possibly corresponds to TRBD1 (6 bases). Per the germline V gene, CDR1 is SGHNT and CDR2 is YENEEA. Trimming removed 5 bases from V and 3 bases from J, with 20 bases in between. The CDR3 is made up of 17 amino acids. CDR3 amino acids: CASSTSKEYRDNQPQHF. CDR3 DNA sequence: TGTGCCAGCAGCACAAGCAAGGAATACAGGGACAATCAGCCCCAGCATTTT.

Turning to this clone: Other DNA sequences within the sample encode an identical CDR3. This chain uses TRBV6-4 with TRBJ2-1; 13 nucleotides align to TRBD2. V lost 5 bases and J lost 4; bases outside the gene matches: 2. This CDR3 has 15 residues. Germline CDR1 is MRHNA and CDR2 is SNTAGT. The CDR3 region has the DNA TGTGCCAGCAGTCGGACTAGCGGGAGTTACAATGAGCAGTTCTTC. It encodes CASSRTSGSYNEQFF.

V usage is TRBV7-9 and J usage is TRBJ1-4; a weak D match, TRBD1 (5 bases). Deletions cut 1 base from V and 7 bases from J, with 13 bases between. CDR1 SEHNR and CDR2 FQNEAQ come from the germline V gene (reference sequence). This CDR3 spans 15 amino acids. CDR3 residues: CASSLGPGLFEKLFF. The CDR3 DNA sequence: TGTGCCAGCAGCTTAGGTCCAGGGCTGTTTGAAAAACTGTTTTTT.

The chain is built from TRBV4-1 and TRBJ1-4, with TRBD1 as a possible D gene (5 bases). The CDR3 is 15 amino acids. Looked up from germline, CDR1 is MGHRA and CDR2 is YSYEKL. The V end lost 3 bases, the J end lost 0 bases, and 8 bases lay between the germline ends. The CDR3 DNA reads as TGCGCCAGCAGCCAGAGACAGTCAACTAATGAAAAACTGTTTTTT. As protein: CASSQRQSTNEKLFF.

The chain combines TRBV18 with TRBJ2-1; possible D gene TRBD2, 6 bases. The CDR3 spans 13 residues. Trimming removed 3 bases at V and 6 bases at J, with 9 bases between. Germline CDR1 KGHSH, CDR2 LQKENI. In DNA form, the CDR3 reads TGTGCCAGCTCACCGGGCGGGACCAATGAGCAGTTCTTC. This gives the protein CASSPGGTNEQFF.

This clone was counted a single time. CDR3 sequence reads: CAWSFAYDNYGYTF. CDR3 in DNA: TGTGCCTGGAGTTTCGCCTACGATAACTATGGCTACACCTTC. The V and J genes are TRBV30 and TRBJ1-2; D is unresolved. V gave up 2 bases and J gave up 1 base, with 11 bases separating them. The germline CDR1 and CDR2 sequences are GTSNPN and SVGIG (reference sequence). The CDR3 has 14 residues.

The gene calls are TRBV9 and TRBJ1-4, with D possibly TRBD1 on 5 matching bases. The germline gives CDR1 SGDLS, CDR2 YYNGEE. CDR3 length: 15 residues. Trimming left V 0 bases short and J 7 bases short, with 13 bases between. The CDR3 nucleotides are TGTGCCAGCAGCGTAGTCGGGGGTCCGGGTGAAAAACTGTTTTTT. Amino acids: CASSVVGGPGEKLFF. Full variable domain (missing parts from reference TRBV9 and TRBJ1-4): DSGVTQTPKHLITATGQRVTLRCSPRSGDLSVYWYQQSLDQGLQFLIQYYNGEERAKGNILERFSAQQFPDLHSELNLSSLELGDSALYFCASSVVGGPGEKLFFGSGTQLSVL.

This clone appeared a few times. The V gene is TRBV5-1, the J gene TRBJ2-3; TRBD1 might be the D (7 bases). V was cut by 7 bases and J by 1 base, with 10 bases left in between. The CDR3 is 13 amino acids. The V gene's germline CDR1 is SGHRS and CDR2 YFSETQ. The CDR3 sequence: CASSRGGTDTQYF. CDR3 nucleotides: TGCGCCAGCTCCAGGGGGGGCACAGATACGCAGTATTTT. The entire variable domain, with the rest obtained from reference TRBV5-1 and TRBJ2-3, is as follows: KAGVTQTPRYLIKTRGQQVTLSCSPISGHRSVSWYQQTPGQGLQFLFEYFSETQRNKGNFPGRFSGRQFSNSRSEMNVSTLELGDSALYLCASSRGGTDTQYFGPGTRLTVL.

V gene TRBV6-4 combines with J gene TRBJ2-1, with 7 bases aligning to TRBD2. CDR3 length equals 15 residues. The germline V gene has CDR1 MRHNA and CDR2 SNTAGT. With 3 bases clipped from V and 5 bases from J, the junction kept 7 bases outside the gene matches. Here the CDR3 reads CASSEAASGNNEQFF. CDR3 bases: TGTGCCAGCAGTGAGGCGGCTAGCGGAAACAATGAGCAGTTCTTC.

The chain uses TRBV7-2 and TRBJ2-7, with D tentatively TRBD2 (5 bases). CDR3 length: 12 amino acids. CDR1 is SGHTA and CDR2 is FQGNSA in the germline V gene. V lost 5 bases and J 6 bases, leaving 11 bases between the germline ends. CDR3 residues: CASSRSDSEQYF. CDR3 nucleotide sequence: TGTGCCAGCAGCCGGTCGGACTCCGAGCAGTACTTC.

V usage is TRBV5-4 and J usage is TRBJ1-4, with D perhaps matching TRBD1 (5 bases). V was cut by 4 bases and J by 3 bases, with 10 bases left in between. CDR1 is SGHNT and CDR2 is YYREEE in the germline V gene (reference sequence). CDR3 length equals 14 residues. This CDR3 reads CASSLREANEKLFF. CDR3 in DNA: TGTGCCAGCAGCCTCAGGGAGGCTAATGAAAAACTGTTTTTT. Filled out from reference TRBV5-4 and TRBJ1-4, the complete variable domain reads ETGVTQSPTHLIKTRGQQVTLRCSSQSGHNTVSWYQQALGQGPQFIFQYYREEENGRGNFPPRFSGLQFPNYSSELNVNALELDDSALYLCASSLREANEKLFFGSGTQLSVL.

The chain carries TRBV30 and TRBJ2-5; 7 positions match TRBD2. The J call may be wrong; the DNA end is better matched by TRBJ2-7. The CDR3 has 13 residues. In germline, CDR1 is GTSNPN, CDR2 SVGIG (reference sequence). As DNA, the CDR3 is TGTGCCTGGAGTGTTAGCGGGTACTACGAGCAGTACTTC. Residues: CAWSVSGYYEQYF.

V and J are TRBV19 and TRBJ2-1, with a possible D match to TRBD2 (6 bases). The V gene's germline CDR1 is LNHDA and CDR2 SQIVND (reference sequence). Trimming left V 4 bases short and J 8 bases short, with 15 bases between. The CDR3 has 14 amino acids. The CDR3 region is CASSRIAEGYEQFF. CDR3 nucleotide sequence: TGTGCCAGTAGTAGGATAGCGGAGGGGTATGAGCAGTTCTTC. The full variable domain, with the rest looked up from reference TRBV19 and TRBJ2-1, is DGGITQSPKYLFRKEGQNVTLSCEQNLNHDAMYWYRQDPGQGLRLIYYSQIVNDFQKGDIAEGYSVSREKKESFPLTVTSAQKNPTAFYLCASSRIAEGYEQFFGPGTRLTVL.

The chain combines TRBV10-3 with TRBJ2-3; 7 bases align to TRBD2. Looked up from germline, CDR1 is ENHRY and CDR2 is SYGVKD. The J segment lost 5 bases and the V segment lost 11 bases, leaving 19 bases of the junction unmatched. CDR3 length equals 16 residues. For the CDR3, the DNA is TGTGCCGCCCGGCAGGGCGGTAGCGGGTTGGTAGATACGCAGTATTTT. This sequence encodes CAARQGGSGLVDTQYF.

This sequence joins TRBV30 and TRBJ2-7; 7 nucleotides agree with TRBD2. Germline CDR1 and CDR2: GTSNPN and SVGIG (reference sequence). This CDR3 spans 15 amino acids. Trimming cost V 0 bases and J 6 bases; bases outside gene matches: 11. The CDR3 DNA reads TGTGCCTGGAGTGTACTGTTGGCGGGAGCGGTCGAGCAGTACTTC. Translated, it gives CAWSVLLAGAVEQYF.

The chain combines TRBV10-3 with TRBJ1-3, with D unresolved. V was cut by 2 bases and J by 0 bases, with 17 bases left in between. The CDR3 has 18 amino acids. CDR1 and CDR2 from the germline V gene are ENHRY and SYGVKD. CDR3 DNA: TGTGCCATCAGTGAGATGTGGAGGGCCTCTTCCTCTGGAAACACCATATATTTT. As protein: CAISEMWRASSSGNTIYF.

The chain is built from TRBV5-1 and TRBJ2-3, with D perhaps matching TRBD1 (5 bases). CDR1 and CDR2 from the germline V gene are SGHRS and YFSETQ. The CDR3 is 15 residues long. V was clipped by 4 bases and J by 0 bases, with 12 bases between them. CDR3 DNA sequence: TGCGCCAGCAGCCCTGGGGCTACTAGCACAGATACGCAGTATTTT. Amino acid sequence: CASSPGATSTDTQYF.

The CDR3 DNA reads TGCAGTGGGGATCTAGCGGGAGGGGAGTATTTT. Its translation: CSGDLAGGEYF. This chain uses TRBV20-1 with TRBJ2-3, with 12 positions matching TRBD2. V was clipped by 7 bases and J by 13 bases; unmatched bases: 6. Per germline, CDR1 DFQATT and CDR2 SNEGSKA (reference sequence). CDR3 length: 11 residues.

The chain recombines TRBV7-9 with TRBJ2-7; perhaps TRBD2 as D (6 bases). V lost 5 bases and J 3 bases, leaving 20 bases between the germline ends. The CDR3 has 16 amino acids. Germline lookup yields CDR1 SEHNR and CDR2 FQNEAQ (reference sequence). The CDR3 spells CASSQEGRGLLYEQYF. The CDR3 region has the DNA TGTGCCAGCAGCCAAGAGGGGCGGGGCCTACTCTACGAGCAGTACTTC.

The V and J genes are TRBV27 and TRBJ2-1; TRBD1 agrees at 7 bases. The germline CDR1 and CDR2 sequences are MNHEY and SMNVEV (reference sequence). The junction had 9 bases not matched to a gene; V was cut back by 5 bases and J by 5 bases. This CDR3 spans 15 amino acids. The CDR3 coding sequence is TGTGCCAGCAGTGCGAGGGGGCGATCCAACAATGAGCAGTTCTTC. It is translated as CASSARGRSNNEQFF.

The chain couples TRBV7-9 to TRBJ2-5, with D tentatively TRBD1 (6 bases). The germline CDR1 and CDR2 sequences are SEHNR and FQNEAQ (reference sequence). V shed 5 bases and J shed 2 bases, with 15 bases lying between them. The CDR3 runs to 15 residues. The CDR3 region has the DNA TGTGCCAGCAGCCCCCTTGACAGGACGCAAGAGACCCAGTACTTC. Its protein is CASSPLDRTQETQYF.

V is TRBV7-2 and J is TRBJ2-3; 7 bases are shared with TRBD2. J lost 3 bases, V lost 5 bases, and 11 bases had no gene match. CDR1 and CDR2 (germline): SGHTA, FQGNSA. This CDR3 spans 16 amino acids. In DNA, the CDR3 is TGTGCCAGCAGCCCTATCGCGGGGGAGAGAACAGATACGCAGTATTTT. Protein: CASSPIAGERTDTQYF. The full variable domain, with the rest looked up from reference TRBV7-2 and TRBJ2-3, is GAGVSQSPSNKVTEKGKDVELRCDPISGHTALYWYRQSLGQGLEFLIYFQGNSAPDKSGLPSDRFSAERTGGSVSTLTIQRTQQEDSAVYLCASSPIAGERTDTQYFGPGTRLTVL.

The V gene is TRBV30, the J gene TRBJ2-6; D gene unclear. Germline V lookup: CDR1 GTSNPN, CDR2 SVGIG (reference sequence). The V and J ends lost 4 bases and 0 bases respectively, with 7 bases between them. The CDR3 extends over 14 amino acids. The CDR3 nucleotides are TGTGCCTGGACCCTATTCTCTGGGGCCAACGTCCTGACTTTC. Translated: CAWTLFSGANVLTF.